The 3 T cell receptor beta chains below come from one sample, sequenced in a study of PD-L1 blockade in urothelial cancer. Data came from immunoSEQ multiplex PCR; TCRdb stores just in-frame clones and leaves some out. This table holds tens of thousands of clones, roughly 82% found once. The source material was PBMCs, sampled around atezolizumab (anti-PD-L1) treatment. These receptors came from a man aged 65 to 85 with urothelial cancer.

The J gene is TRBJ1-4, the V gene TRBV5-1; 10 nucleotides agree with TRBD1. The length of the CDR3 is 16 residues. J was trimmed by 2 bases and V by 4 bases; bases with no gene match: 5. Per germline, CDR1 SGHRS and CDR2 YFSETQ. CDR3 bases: TGCGCCAGCAGCCGGGACAGGGGTGTCACTAATGAAAAACTGTTTTTT. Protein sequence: CASSRDRGVTNEKLFF.

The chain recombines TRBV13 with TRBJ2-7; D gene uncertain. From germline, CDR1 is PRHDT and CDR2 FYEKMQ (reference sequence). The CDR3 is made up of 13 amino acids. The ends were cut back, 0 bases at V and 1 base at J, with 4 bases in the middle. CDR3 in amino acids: CASSLGSSYEQYF. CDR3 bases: TGTGCCAGCAGCTTAGGGAGTTCCTACGAGCAGTACTTC. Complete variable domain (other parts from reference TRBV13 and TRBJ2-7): AAGVIQSPRHLIKEKRETATLKCYPIPRHDTVYWYQQGPGQDPQFLISFYEKMQSDKGSIPDRFSAQQFSDYHSELNMSSLELGDSALYFCASSLGSSYEQYFGPGTRLTVT.

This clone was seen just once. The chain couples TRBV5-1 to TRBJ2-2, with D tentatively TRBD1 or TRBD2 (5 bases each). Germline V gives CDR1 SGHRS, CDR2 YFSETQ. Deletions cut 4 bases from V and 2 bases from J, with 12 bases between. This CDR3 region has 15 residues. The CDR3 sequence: CASSVGRTNTGELFF. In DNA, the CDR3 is TGCGCCAGCAGCGTGGGACGGACAAACACCGGGGAGCTGTTTTTT.